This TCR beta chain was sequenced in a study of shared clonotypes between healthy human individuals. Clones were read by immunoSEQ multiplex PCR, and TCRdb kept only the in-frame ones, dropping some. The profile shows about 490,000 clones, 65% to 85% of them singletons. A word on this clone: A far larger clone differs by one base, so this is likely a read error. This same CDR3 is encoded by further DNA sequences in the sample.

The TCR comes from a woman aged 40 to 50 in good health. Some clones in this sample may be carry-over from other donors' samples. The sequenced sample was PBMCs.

This CDR3 reads CASSPRGSGYTGELFF. The CDR3 coding sequence is TGTGCCAGCAGCCCCCGGGGGAGTGGCTACACCGGGGAGCTGTTTTTT. The J gene is TRBJ2-2, the V gene TRBV5-6, with D possibly TRBD2 on 6 matching bases. Germline CDR1 is SGHDT and CDR2 is YYEEEE. CDR3 size: 16 residues. The V and J ends lost 4 bases and 3 bases respectively, with 16 bases between them. Based on the CDR3 plus reference TRBV5-6 and TRBJ2-2, the full variable domain is DAGVTQSPTHLIKTRGQQVTLRCSPKSGHDTVSWYQQALGQGPQFIFQYYEEEERQRGNFPDRFSGHQFPNYSSELNVNALLLGDSALYLCASSPRGSGYTGELFFGEGSRLTVL.